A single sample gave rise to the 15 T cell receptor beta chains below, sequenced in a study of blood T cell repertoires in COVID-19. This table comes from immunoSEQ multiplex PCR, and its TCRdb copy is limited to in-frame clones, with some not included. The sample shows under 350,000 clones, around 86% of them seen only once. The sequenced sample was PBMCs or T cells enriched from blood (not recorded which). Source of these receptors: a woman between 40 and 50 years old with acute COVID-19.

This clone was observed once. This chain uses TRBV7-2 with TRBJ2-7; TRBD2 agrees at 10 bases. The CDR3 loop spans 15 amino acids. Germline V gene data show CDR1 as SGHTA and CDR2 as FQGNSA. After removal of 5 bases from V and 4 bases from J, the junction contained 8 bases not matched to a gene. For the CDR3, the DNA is TGTGCCAGCAGCCCTAGTCCTAGCGGGAGTTACGAGCAGTACTTC. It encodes CASSPSPSGSYEQYF.

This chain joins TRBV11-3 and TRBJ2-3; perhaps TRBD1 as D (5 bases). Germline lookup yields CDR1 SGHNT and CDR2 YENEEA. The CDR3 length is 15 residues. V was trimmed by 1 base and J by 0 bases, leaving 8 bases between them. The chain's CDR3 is CASSLGAGSTDTQYF. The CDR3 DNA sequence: TGTGCCAGCAGCTTAGGAGCAGGGAGCACAGATACGCAGTATTTT.

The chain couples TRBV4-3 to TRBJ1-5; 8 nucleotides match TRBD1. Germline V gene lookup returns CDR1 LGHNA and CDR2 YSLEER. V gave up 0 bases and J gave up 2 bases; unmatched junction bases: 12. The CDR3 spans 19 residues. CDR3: CASSQDPVTGDNGNQPQHF. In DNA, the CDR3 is TGCGCCAGCAGCCAAGATCCCGTGACAGGGGACAATGGCAATCAGCCCCAGCATTTT.

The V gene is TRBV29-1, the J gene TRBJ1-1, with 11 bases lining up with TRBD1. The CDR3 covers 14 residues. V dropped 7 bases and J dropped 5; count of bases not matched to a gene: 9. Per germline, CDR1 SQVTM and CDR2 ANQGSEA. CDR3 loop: CSASRGTGGTEAFF. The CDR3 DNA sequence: TGCAGCGCCTCACGGGGGACAGGGGGGACTGAAGCTTTCTTT.

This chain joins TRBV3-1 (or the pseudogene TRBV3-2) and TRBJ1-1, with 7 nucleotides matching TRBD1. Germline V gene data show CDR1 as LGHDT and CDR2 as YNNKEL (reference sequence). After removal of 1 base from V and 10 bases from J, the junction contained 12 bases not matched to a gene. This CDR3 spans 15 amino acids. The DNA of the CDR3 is TGTGCCAGCAGCCAAGCCGGGACAGCCAATGTCGTAGCTTTCTTT. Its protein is CASSQAGTANVVAFF.

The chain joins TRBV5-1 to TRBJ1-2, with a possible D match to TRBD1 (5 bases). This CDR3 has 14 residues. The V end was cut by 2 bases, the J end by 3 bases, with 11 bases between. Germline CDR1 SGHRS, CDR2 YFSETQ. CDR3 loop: CASSFFDSYYGYTF. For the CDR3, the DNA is TGCGCCAGCAGCTTCTTCGACAGTTACTATGGCTACACCTTC.

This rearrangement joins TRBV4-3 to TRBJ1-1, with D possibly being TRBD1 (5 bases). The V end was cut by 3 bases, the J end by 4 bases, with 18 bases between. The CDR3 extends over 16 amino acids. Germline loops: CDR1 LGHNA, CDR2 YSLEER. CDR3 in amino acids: CASSQGSRVWGTEAFF. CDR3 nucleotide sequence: TGCGCCAGCAGCCAGGGATCCAGGGTTTGGGGCACTGAAGCTTTCTTT.

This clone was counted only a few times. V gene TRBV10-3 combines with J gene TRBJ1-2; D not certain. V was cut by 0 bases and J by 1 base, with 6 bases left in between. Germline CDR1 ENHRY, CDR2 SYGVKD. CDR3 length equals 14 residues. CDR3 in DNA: TGTGCCATCAGTGAGTCGGCTGATAACTATGGCTACACCTTC. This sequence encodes CAISESADNYGYTF.

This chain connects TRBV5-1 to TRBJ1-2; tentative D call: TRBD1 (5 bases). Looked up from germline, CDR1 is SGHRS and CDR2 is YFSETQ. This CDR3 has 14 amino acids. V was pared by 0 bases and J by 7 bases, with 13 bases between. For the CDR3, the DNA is TGCGCCAGCAGCTTGGAGGGGCAGCGCCGTGGCTACACCTTC. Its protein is CASSLEGQRRGYTF.

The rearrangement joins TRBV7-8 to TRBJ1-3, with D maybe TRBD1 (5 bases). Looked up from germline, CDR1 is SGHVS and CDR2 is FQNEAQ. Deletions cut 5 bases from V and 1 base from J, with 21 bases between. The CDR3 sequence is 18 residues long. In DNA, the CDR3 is TGTGCCAGCAGCGGAAAAAGGGGTACAATCGCATCTGGAAACACCATATATTTT. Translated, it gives CASSGKRGTIASGNTIYF. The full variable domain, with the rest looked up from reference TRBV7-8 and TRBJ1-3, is GAGVSQSPRYKVAKRGQDVALRCDPISGHVSLFWYQQALGQGPEFLTYFQNEAQLDKSGLPSDRFFAERPEGSVSTLKIQRTQQEDSAVYLCASSGKRGTIASGNTIYFGEGSWLTVV.

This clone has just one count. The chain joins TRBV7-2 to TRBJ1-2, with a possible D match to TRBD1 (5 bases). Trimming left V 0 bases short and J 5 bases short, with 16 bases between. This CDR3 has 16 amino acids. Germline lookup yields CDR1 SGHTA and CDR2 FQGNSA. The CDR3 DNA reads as TGTGCCAGCAGCTTAGCCAGGACACAAGTAGGGTATGGCTACACCTTC. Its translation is CASSLARTQVGYGYTF.

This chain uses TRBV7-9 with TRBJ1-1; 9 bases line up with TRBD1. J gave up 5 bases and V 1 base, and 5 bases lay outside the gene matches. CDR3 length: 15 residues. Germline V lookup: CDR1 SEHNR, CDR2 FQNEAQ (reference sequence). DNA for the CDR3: TGTGCCAGCAGCTTAGACAGGGGGCAATATACTGAAGCTTTCTTT. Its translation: CASSLDRGQYTEAFF. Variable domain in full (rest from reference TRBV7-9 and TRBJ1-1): DTGVSQNPRHKITKRGQNVTFRCDPISEHNRLYWYRQTLGQGPEFLTYFQNEAQLEKSRLLSDRFSAERPKGSFSTLEIQRTEQGDSAMYLCASSLDRGQYTEAFFGQGTRLTVV.

The CDR3 loop is CASSNGGWETQYF. DNA of the CDR3: TGTGCCAGCAGCAACGGCGGGTGGGAGACCCAGTACTTC. The chain couples TRBV6-6 to TRBJ2-5, with a tentative D call TRBD2 (5 bases). Germline CDR1 is MNHNY and CDR2 is SVGAGI (reference sequence). The CDR3 has 13 amino acids. Deletions cut 6 bases from V and 5 bases from J, with 13 bases between.

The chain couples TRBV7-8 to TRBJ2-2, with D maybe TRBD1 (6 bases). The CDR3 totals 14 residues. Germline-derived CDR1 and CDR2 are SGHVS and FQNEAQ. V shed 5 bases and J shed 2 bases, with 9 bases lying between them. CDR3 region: CASSAGTNTGELFF. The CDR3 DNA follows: TGTGCCAGCAGCGCCGGGACAAACACCGGGGAGCTGTTTTTT.

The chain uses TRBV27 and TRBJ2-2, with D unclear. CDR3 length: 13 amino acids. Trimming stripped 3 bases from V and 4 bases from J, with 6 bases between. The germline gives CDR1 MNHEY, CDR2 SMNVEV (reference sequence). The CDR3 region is CASSFSGTGELFF. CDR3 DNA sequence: TGTGCCAGCAGTTTTTCGGGCACCGGGGAGCTGTTTTTT.